What follows are 24 T cell receptor beta chains derived from one specimen sequenced in a study of PD-1 blockade in classical Hodgkin lymphoma (dated by TCRdb to 2020 to 2021). In light of the paper, this sample's time point label describes: cycle 4 day 1 (C4D1), after 6 weeks of nivolumab. Every trial patient had relapsed after autologous stem cell transplantation, and cohorts A, B and C differed in prior brentuximab vedotin exposure. To prepare the library, the immunoSEQ multiplex PCR assay was applied. TCRdb provides this immuneACCESS table in a form limited to in-frame rearrangements. Some clones are lacking; in checked studies, under half of them reflect an unresolved V gene, and why the rest are absent is not known. This sample lists over 85,000 clones; 90% were detected once. 2.5% to 3.5% of the sample lies in the top ten. The input for sequencing was peripheral blood mononuclear cells (PBMCs), taken before the fourth cycle of nivolumab. The receptor set was obtained from a human donor with classical Hodgkin lymphoma.

This chain connects TRBV6-5 to TRBJ2-4, with D hard to call. The V gene lost 3 bases and the J gene lost 2 bases, with 8 bases spanning the gap. This CDR3 comprises 14 residues. In germline, CDR1 is MNHEY, CDR2 SVGAGI. The CDR3 here is CASSYGFSKNIQYF. CDR3 bases: TGTGCCAGCAGTTATGGGTTTTCCAAAAACATTCAGTACTTC.

The rearrangement uses TRBV27 and TRBJ1-1, with 8 bases identical to TRBD1. The CDR3 consists of 14 residues. V shed 6 bases and J 5 bases; nucleotides not matched to a gene: 8. Germline V gives CDR1 MNHEY, CDR2 SMNVEV (reference sequence). The CDR3 DNA follows: TGTGCCAGCAGCCCACAGGGGGAAGGGACTGAAGCTTTCTTT. Protein sequence: CASSPQGEGTEAFF.

The rearrangement joins TRBV4-2 to TRBJ2-4; TRBD1 is a possible D gene (5 bases). The CDR3 has 20 residues. Trimming removed 0 bases from V and 8 bases from J, with 29 bases in between. CDR1 is LGHNA, CDR2 YNFKEQ, per germline. The CDR3 nucleotides are TGTGCCAGCAGCCAAGACAGGACGCCGACCCGGGCAGGGAATGGAGACATTCAGTACTTC. It is translated as CASSQDRTPTRAGNGDIQYF.

The genes are TRBV7-9 and TRBJ1-1; D perhaps matches TRBD1 (6 bases). Germline CDR1 and CDR2: SEHNR and FQNEAQ (reference sequence). V lost 5 bases to trimming and J lost 0 bases, with 10 bases between them. This CDR3 region has 14 residues. The CDR3 bases are TGTGCCAGCAGCGAACAGGGTGTGAACACTGAAGCTTTCTTT. Amino acid sequence: CASSEQGVNTEAFF.

The sample holds a few counts of this clone. This chain joins TRBV5-1 and TRBJ2-1; 9 bases line up with TRBD2. This CDR3 has 16 amino acids. With 5 bases clipped from V and 7 bases from J, the junction kept 13 bases outside the gene matches. Germline V gives CDR1 SGHRS, CDR2 YFSETQ. The CDR3 here is CASSGASGGSLNEQFF. CDR3 nucleotides: TGCGCCAGCAGTGGGGCCAGCGGGGGGTCTCTGAATGAGCAGTTCTTC.

The chain carries TRBV5-1 and TRBJ2-7; the D call may be TRBD1 or TRBD2 (6 bases each). This CDR3 region has 15 residues. Germline V gives CDR1 SGHRS, CDR2 YFSETQ. V dropped 1 base and J dropped 7 bases, with 18 bases sitting between them. For the CDR3, the DNA is TGCGCCAGCAGCTTGAGGGGGGATCGTGCGCGAGAGCAGTACTTC. Residues: CASSLRGDRAREQYF.

There are a few counts of this clone. The CDR3 DNA follows: TGTGCCAGCAGTGAAGTCCACCGGTGGATTTCCCTCTCTGGAAACACCATATATTTT. Translation gives CASSEVHRWISLSGNTIYF. V is TRBV6-1 and J is TRBJ1-3; no definite D call. The V end lost 1 base, the J end lost 0 bases, and 19 bases lay between the germline ends. The CDR3 length is 19 residues. From germline, CDR1 is MNHNS and CDR2 SASEGT.

V and J are TRBV7-2 and TRBJ2-7, with 7 positions matching TRBD2. Trimming removed 5 bases from V and 3 bases from J; junction bases left unmatched: 13. CDR3 size: 16 residues. In germline, CDR1 is SGHTA, CDR2 FQGNSA. CDR3 loop: CASSPDGGGSFYEQYF. The CDR3 DNA sequence: TGTGCCAGCAGCCCCGACGGGGGAGGGAGCTTCTACGAGCAGTACTTC.

The rearrangement links TRBV9 to TRBJ2-7; D is possibly TRBD1 (7 bases). Trimming shortened V by 3 bases and J by 5 bases, and 24 bases separated the two germline ends. CDR1 and CDR2 (germline): SGDLS, YYNGEE. The CDR3 runs 17 residues. This chain's CDR3 is CASSAGPGGTVGHEQYF. The CDR3 coding sequence is TGTGCCAGCAGCGCGGGCCCTGGGGGGACAGTGGGACACGAGCAGTACTTC.

This clone was found a few times. The chain recombines TRBV19 with TRBJ1-5; tentative D call: TRBD1 (6 bases). V lost 5 bases and J lost 4, with 12 bases in between. CDR3 length: 14 amino acids. Germline CDR1 is LNHDA and CDR2 is SQIVND (reference sequence). In DNA form, the CDR3 reads TGTGCCAGTAGTCCACGACAGGTTAATCAGCCCCAGCATTTT. As protein: CASSPRQVNQPQHF.

This chain joins TRBV10-1 and TRBJ2-6; weak D call: TRBD2 (5 bases). The V gene's germline CDR1 is WNHNN and CDR2 SYGVQD (reference sequence). The CDR3 is 15 residues long. V was clipped by 11 bases and J by 0 bases, with 14 bases between them. The CDR3 DNA sequence: TGCGCCGGACGACTATACCGCTCTGGGGCCAACGTCCTGACTTTC. This encodes CAGRLYRSGANVLTF.

The gene calls are TRBV6-5 and TRBJ2-7; maybe TRBD1 (5 bases). This CDR3 spans 14 amino acids. Germline lookup yields CDR1 MNHEY and CDR2 SVGAGI. Trimming left V 5 bases short and J 0 bases short, with 11 bases between. The DNA for the CDR3 is TGTGCCAGCAGTACAGACAGCGACTCCTACGAGCAGTACTTC. Translating it yields CASSTDSDSYEQYF.

This rearrangement joins TRBV10-3 to TRBJ2-1; 9 bases map to TRBD2. Per germline, CDR1 ENHRY and CDR2 SYGVKD. The CDR3 length is 15 residues. V trimming: 3 bases; J trimming: 9 bases; junction bases outside the gene matches: 9. In DNA form, the CDR3 reads TGTGCCATCAGTGATTATAGCGGGGGAACCGGTGAGCAGTTCTTC. Residues: CAISDYSGGTGEQFF.

This chain uses TRBV9 with TRBJ2-2; D remains unclear. This CDR3 is 15 amino acids long. Trimming removed 0 bases from V and 3 bases from J, with 9 bases in between. Per germline, CDR1 SGDLS and CDR2 YYNGEE. CDR3 sequence (DNA): TGTGCCAGCAGCGTAGTAGGGTCGGACACCGGGGAGCTGTTTTTT. Protein sequence: CASSVVGSDTGELFF.

This chain uses TRBV6-5 with TRBJ1-2, with D perhaps matching TRBD1 (5 bases). V lost 4 bases and J lost 7, with 22 bases in between. This CDR3 has 16 amino acids. Germline-derived CDR1 and CDR2 are MNHEY and SVGAGI. CDR3 nucleotides: TGTGCCAGCAGTTTTAGTTTCAGGAGGGACCCCCGTGGCTACACCTTC. Amino acid sequence: CASSFSFRRDPRGYTF.

The rearrangement links TRBV5-4 to TRBJ1-1; D remains ambiguous. The CDR3 is made up of 13 amino acids. Germline V CDR1 and CDR2: SGHNT, YYREEE (reference sequence). V was shortened by 7 bases and J by 1 base, with 11 bases between the two germline ends. The CDR3 reads CASETTPNTEAFF. The DNA for the CDR3 is TGTGCCAGCGAAACTACCCCGAACACTGAAGCTTTCTTT.

The CDR3: CASGQGVQPQHF. The CDR3 DNA reads as TGTGCCTCCGGACAGGGTGTCCAGCCCCAGCATTTT. This chain joins TRBV28 and TRBJ1-5, with 8 bases lining up with TRBD1. This CDR3 has 12 residues. Germline V gene lookup returns CDR1 MDHEN and CDR2 SYDVKM. Trimming took 11 bases from V and 7 from J; bases not matched to a gene: 7.

The V and J genes are TRBV5-1 and TRBJ2-1, with 12 nucleotides matching TRBD2. CDR1 is SGHRS, CDR2 YFSETQ, per germline. The ends lost 0 bases at V and 3 bases at J; junction bases unmatched: 10. The CDR3 is 19 residues long. As DNA, the CDR3 is TGCGCCAGCAGCTTGGGCCGGACTAGCGGGACCCAGGACTACAATGAGCAGTTCTTC. Amino acid sequence: CASSLGRTSGTQDYNEQFF.

The V gene is TRBV7-2, the J gene TRBJ1-6; no firm D call. Between the trimmed V and J ends, which lost 4 bases and 4 bases, there was a span of 8 bases. Germline V CDR1 and CDR2: SGHTA, FQGNSA. The CDR3 has 14 amino acids. DNA for the CDR3: TGTGCCAGCAGCTCCGGTTTATATAATTCACCCCTCCACTTT. Residues: CASSSGLYNSPLHF.

The J gene is TRBJ1-3, the V gene TRBV27, with a weak D call TRBD1 (5 bases). Trimming removed 0 bases from V and 3 bases from J, with 18 bases in between. This CDR3 comprises 18 residues. The germline V gene encodes CDR1 MNHEY and CDR2 SMNVEV (reference sequence). The CDR3 DNA reads as TGTGCCAGCAGTTTATCGCCCTACGTTGGGGCCGGTGGAAACACCATATATTTT. Translating gives CASSLSPYVGAGGNTIYF.

V usage is TRBV29-1 and J usage is TRBJ2-7; a possible D gene is TRBD1 (7 bases). V gave up 0 bases and J gave up 3 bases, with 12 bases separating them. The CDR3 is made up of 14 amino acids. Germline V gene data show CDR1 as SQVTM and CDR2 as ANQGSEA. CDR3 coding DNA: TGCAGCGTTGAAGATCGCGGGACAGTCTACGAGCAGTACTTC. Protein sequence: CSVEDRGTVYEQYF.

V and J are TRBV19 and TRBJ2-1, with TRBD2 matching over 11 bases. The germline CDR1 and CDR2 sequences are LNHDA and SQIVND (reference sequence). The CDR3 contains 13 residues. J gave up 5 bases and V 6 bases, and 0 bases lay outside the gene matches. This CDR3 reads CASRGLADNEQFF. The CDR3 region has the DNA TGTGCCAGTAGGGGACTAGCGGACAATGAGCAGTTCTTC.

The chain combines TRBV10-3 with TRBJ2-2; D call uncertain. This CDR3 has 12 residues. Germline V lookup: CDR1 ENHRY, CDR2 SYGVKD. V was shortened by 8 bases and J by 3 bases, with 7 bases between the two germline ends. The CDR3 DNA reads TGTGCCATCGGAAAGGACACCGGGGAGCTGTTTTTT. Its translation is CAIGKDTGELFF.

The CDR3 protein is CASSQEETQYF. The CDR3, as DNA: TGTGCCAGCAGCCAAGAAGAGACCCAGTACTTC. The V gene is TRBV14, the J gene TRBJ2-5, with D uncertain. The CDR3 is made up of 11 amino acids. CDR1 is SGHDN and CDR2 is FVKESK in the germline V gene. V was clipped by 0 bases and J by 4 bases, with 0 bases between them.